The 8 T cell receptor beta chains below were found in one sample sequenced in a study of T-cell reconstitution after alpha-beta-depleted transplantation in children. Using unique molecular identifiers, the investigators prepared the TCRbeta library. TCRdb passed the PCR reads through MiXCR, listing each CDR3 protein once. The sample has about 170,000 distinct CDR3 sequences, around 10% seen once. The material sequenced was PBMCs, taken before TCRalphabeta/CD19-depleted stem cell transplant. Receptors originate from a boy aged 2 to 9 with acute myeloid leukemia, due to receive a stem cell transplant.

This clonotype was detected ten times or more. DNA of the CDR3: TGTGCCAGCACCGGACAGGGAAACGGCGAGCAGTACTTC. Its protein product is CASTGQGNGEQYF. The chain couples TRBV2 to TRBJ2-7, with TRBD1 matching over 8 bases. Losses at the gene ends were 7 bases for V and 6 bases for J; bases not matched to a gene: 8. This CDR3 is 13 amino acids long. Germline CDR1 is SNHLY and CDR2 is FYNNEI. The variable domain in full, with the rest retrieved from reference TRBV2 and TRBJ2-7, is EPEVTQTPSHQVTQMGQEVILRCVPISNHLYFYWYRQILGQKVEFLVSFYNNEISEKSEIFDDQFSVERPDGSNFTLKIRSTKLEDSAMYFCASTGQGNGEQYFGPGTRLTVT.

At least ten counts were recorded for this clonotype. V is TRBV29-1 and J is TRBJ2-3, with 9 bases lining up with TRBD1. Germline CDR1 is SQVTM and CDR2 is ANQGSEA. This CDR3 is built from 15 residues. Losses at the gene ends were 7 bases for V and 1 base for J; bases not matched to a gene: 9. This CDR3 reads CSAQRTGVRTDTQYF. Written as DNA, the CDR3 is TGCAGCGCTCAGAGGACAGGGGTCCGCACAGATACGCAGTATTTT.

In its sample, this clonotype was seen many times. The rearrangement uses TRBV4-1 and TRBJ2-6, with D possibly being TRBD1 (6 bases). CDR3 length: 17 amino acids. V lost 4 bases, J lost 1 base, and 14 bases lay in between. Germline assignment: CDR1 MGHRA and CDR2 YSYEKL. As DNA, the CDR3 is TGCGCCAGCAGCCTCCTTTGGGGGCAATCTGGGGCCAACGTCCTGACTTTC. Protein product: CASSLLWGQSGANVLTF.

The sample holds a few counts of this clonotype. The chain combines TRBV7-8 with TRBJ1-4, with 11 bases matching TRBD1. Trimming at V came to 5 bases and at J to 2 bases, leaving 7 bases not matched to a gene. CDR1 is SGHVS and CDR2 is FQNEAQ in the germline V gene. This CDR3 spans 17 amino acids. The DNA for the CDR3 is TGTGCCAGCAGCGGAAGGACAGGGGGCAGGACTAATGAAAAACTGTTTTTT. This codes for CASSGRTGGRTNEKLFF.

This clonotype was seen repeatedly, ten times or more. The rearrangement joins TRBV27 to TRBJ2-2; no definite D call. The CDR3 has 15 residues. Germline V gene data show CDR1 as MNHEY and CDR2 as SMNVEV (reference sequence). V lost 6 bases and J lost 8, with 19 bases in between. The CDR3 region has the DNA TGTGCCAGCAGCCCAAACTTTTATTCTGGGGGGGAGCTGTTTTTT. This encodes CASSPNFYSGGELFF.

This clonotype was counted ten times or more. The V gene is TRBV5-6, the J gene TRBJ2-3; possible D gene TRBD2, 6 bases. Trimming removed 0 bases at V and 4 bases at J, with 9 bases between. The CDR3 sequence is 14 residues long. Germline CDR1 and CDR2: SGHDT and YYEEEE. CDR3 DNA sequence: TGTGCCAGCAGCTTGGGCGGGACGCCAGATACGCAGTATTTT. Its protein product is CASSLGGTPDTQYF.

In its sample, this clonotype was seen many times. The CDR3 loop reads CASSRDRFFYGYTF. CDR3 DNA: TGCGCCAGCAGCCGCGACAGGTTCTTCTATGGCTACACCTTC. V gene TRBV5-1 combines with J gene TRBJ1-2, with D maybe TRBD1 (6 bases). Germline V lookup: CDR1 SGHRS, CDR2 YFSETQ. V gave up 4 bases and J gave up 4 bases, with 14 bases separating them. The CDR3 length is 14 residues.

The genes are TRBV20-1 and TRBJ1-5; D is perhaps TRBD1 (5 bases). This CDR3 has 14 residues. Looked up from germline, CDR1 is DFQATT and CDR2 is SNEGSKA (reference sequence). The V end was cut by 3 bases, the J end by 3 bases, with 12 bases between. This CDR3 reads CSARRGTSNQPQHF. The CDR3 coding sequence is TGCAGTGCTAGGAGGGGAACGTCCAATCAGCCCCAGCATTTT.